Listed here are 10 T cell receptor beta chains from one sample, sequenced in a study of shared clonotypes between healthy human individuals. Method: immunoSEQ multiplex PCR; TCRdb's copy keeps in-frame clones and lacks some. The sample contains some 2.1 million clones, around 93% of which appear only once. As defined, naive CD8 cells were CD45RO-negative and positively selected for CCR7, with terminally differentiated effector memory CD45RA+ cells excluded. Sequences were obtained from naive CD8+ T cells from PBMCs. The receptors were gathered from a man between 18 and 29 years old in good health. Some clones in this sample may be carry-over from other donors' samples.

The chain carries TRBV7-9 and TRBJ2-1, with D possibly TRBD2 on 6 matching bases. The CDR3 extends over 16 amino acids. The germline V and J ends were trimmed by 5 bases and 0 bases, with 14 bases remaining between them. Germline CDR1 and CDR2: SEHNR and FQNEAQ (reference sequence). CDR3 sequence: CASSQSAGSSYNEQFF. The DNA of the CDR3 is TGTGCCAGCAGCCAATCAGCGGGTAGCTCCTACAATGAGCAGTTCTTC. The full variable domain, in which reference TRBV7-9 and TRBJ2-1 provide the parts outside the CDR3, is DTGVSQNPRHKITKRGQNVTFRCDPISEHNRLYWYRQTLGQGPEFLTYFQNEAQLEKSRLLSDRFSAERPKGSFSTLEIQRTEQGDSAMYLCASSQSAGSSYNEQFFGPGTRLTVL.

V usage is TRBV19 and J usage is TRBJ1-5, with a weak D call TRBD1 (5 bases). Germline CDR1 LNHDA, CDR2 SQIVND (reference sequence). This CDR3 spans 14 amino acids. V was trimmed by 2 bases and J by 7 bases, leaving 12 bases between them. CDR3 loop: CASSIWAGSQPQHF. CDR3 coding DNA: TGTGCCAGTAGTATATGGGCAGGGAGCCAGCCCCAGCATTTT.

The V gene is TRBV4-1, the J gene TRBJ2-7; D might be TRBD1 (5 bases). Per germline, CDR1 MGHRA and CDR2 YSYEKL. This CDR3 region has 14 residues. V shed 1 base and J shed 4 bases, with 11 bases lying between them. The CDR3 loop is CASSQAGSGYEQYF. DNA for the CDR3: TGCGCCAGCAGCCAAGCAGGGTCAGGTTACGAGCAGTACTTC.

The chain is built from TRBV7-9 and TRBJ2-5; D may correspond to TRBD1 or TRBD2 (6 bases each). The germline V gene encodes CDR1 SEHNR and CDR2 FQNEAQ (reference sequence). The CDR3 runs 19 residues. V was shortened by 10 bases and J by 1 base, with 31 bases between the two germline ends. CDR3 sequence (DNA): TGTGCCATCGCGGGACCTAAGGGGGTGGGCGAGCGCCTCCAAGAGACCCAGTACTTC. Amino acid sequence: CAIAGPKGVGERLQETQYF.

The rearrangement links TRBV10-3 to TRBJ2-3, with D hard to call. CDR1 is ENHRY and CDR2 is SYGVKD in the germline V gene. This CDR3 has 12 amino acids. Trimming removed 11 bases at V and 0 bases at J, with 9 bases between. CDR3 sequence (DNA): TGTGCCGCGCATGGGAGCACAGATACGCAGTATTTT. Amino acid sequence: CAAHGSTDTQYF.

The chain combines TRBV7-9 with TRBJ2-1, with unresolved D. The V gene lost 5 bases and the J gene lost 6 bases, with 14 bases spanning the gap. This CDR3 contains 14 residues. The V gene's germline CDR1 is SEHNR and CDR2 FQNEAQ (reference sequence). CDR3 sequence (DNA): TGTGCCAGCAGCCCCCCCGTCCATGGCAATGAGCAGTTCTTC. Encoded protein: CASSPPVHGNEQFF.

The chain is built from TRBV6-5 and TRBJ2-2; D unclear. Trimming removed 2 bases from V and 6 bases from J, with 7 bases in between. Looked up from germline, CDR1 is MNHEY and CDR2 is SVGAGI. This CDR3 spans 13 amino acids. This CDR3 is CASSYADAGELFF. The CDR3, as DNA: TGTGCCAGCAGTTACGCGGACGCCGGGGAGCTGTTTTTT.

The chain combines TRBV7-9 with TRBJ2-1; 8 nucleotides agree with TRBD2. The CDR3 contains 15 residues. CDR1 is SEHNR and CDR2 is FQNEAQ in the germline V gene (reference sequence). J gave up 6 bases and V 0 bases, and 4 bases lay outside the gene matches. CDR3: CASSLAPGGPNEQFF. The CDR3 bases are TGTGCCAGCAGCTTAGCGCCGGGAGGGCCCAATGAGCAGTTCTTC.

J is TRBJ2-6 and V is TRBV29-1; possible D gene TRBD2, 6 bases. The ends were cut back, 1 base at V and 0 bases at J, with 13 bases in the middle. The CDR3 extends over 17 amino acids. Germline V CDR1 and CDR2: SQVTM, ANQGSEA. The chain's CDR3 is CSVEVRDSGSGANVLTF. The CDR3 DNA follows: TGCAGCGTTGAAGTGCGGGATTCGGGCTCTGGGGCCAACGTCCTGACTTTC.

V is TRBV7-9 and J is TRBJ2-7; D is possibly TRBD1 (6 bases). Trimming cost V 7 bases and J 3 bases, with 16 bases left between them. The CDR3 runs 14 residues. Germline assignment: CDR1 SEHNR and CDR2 FQNEAQ (reference sequence). In DNA form, the CDR3 reads TGTGCCAGCACTTCGGACAGTCAAGACTACGAGCAGTACTTC. This encodes CASTSDSQDYEQYF.